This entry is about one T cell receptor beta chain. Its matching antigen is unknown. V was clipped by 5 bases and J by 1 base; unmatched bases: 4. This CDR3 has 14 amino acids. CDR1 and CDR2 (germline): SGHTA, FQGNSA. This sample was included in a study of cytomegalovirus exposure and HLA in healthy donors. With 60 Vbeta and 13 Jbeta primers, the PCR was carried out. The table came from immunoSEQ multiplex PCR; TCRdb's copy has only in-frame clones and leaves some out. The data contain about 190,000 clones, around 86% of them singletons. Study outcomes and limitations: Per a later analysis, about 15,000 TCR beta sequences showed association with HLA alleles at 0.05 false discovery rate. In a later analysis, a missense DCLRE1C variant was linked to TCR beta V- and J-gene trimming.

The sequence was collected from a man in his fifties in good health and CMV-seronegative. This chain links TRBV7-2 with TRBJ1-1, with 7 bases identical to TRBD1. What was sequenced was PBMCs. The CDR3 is CASSRQGGNTEAFF. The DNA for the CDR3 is TGTGCCAGCAGCCGACAGGGCGGGAACACTGAAGCTTTCTTT.